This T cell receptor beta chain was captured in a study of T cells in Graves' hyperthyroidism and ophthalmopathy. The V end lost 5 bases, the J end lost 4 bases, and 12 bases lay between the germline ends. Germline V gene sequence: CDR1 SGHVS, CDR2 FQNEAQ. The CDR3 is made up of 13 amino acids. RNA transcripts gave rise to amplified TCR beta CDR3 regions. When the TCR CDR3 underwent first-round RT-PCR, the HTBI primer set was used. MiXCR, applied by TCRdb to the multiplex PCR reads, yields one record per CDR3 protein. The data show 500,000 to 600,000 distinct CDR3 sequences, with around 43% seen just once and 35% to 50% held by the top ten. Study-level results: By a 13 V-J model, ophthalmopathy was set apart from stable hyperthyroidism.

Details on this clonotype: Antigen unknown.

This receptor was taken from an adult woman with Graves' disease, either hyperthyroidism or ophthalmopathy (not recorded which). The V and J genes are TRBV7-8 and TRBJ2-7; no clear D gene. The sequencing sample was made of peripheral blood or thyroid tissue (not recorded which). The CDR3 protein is CASSQDSEYEQYF. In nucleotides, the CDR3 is TGTGCCAGCAGCCAAGACTCCGAGTACGAGCAGTACTTC.